Shown below are 12 T cell receptor beta chains from a single sample sequenced in a study of cytomegalovirus exposure and HLA in healthy donors. Amplification used 60 Vbeta primers and 13 Jbeta primers. Assay: immunoSEQ multiplex PCR; the TCRdb copy retains only in-frame clones and omits some. The sample has 100,000 to 150,000 clones, roughly 88% seen once. The sample consisted of PBMCs. The receptor source for this set is a middle-aged man in good health and CMV-seronegative.

The rearrangement uses TRBV2 and TRBJ1-5, with D possibly being TRBD1 (5 bases). This CDR3 is 16 amino acids long. Trimming pared 6 bases from V and 3 bases from J, leaving 18 bases between. The germline CDR1 and CDR2 sequences are SNHLY and FYNNEI. Here the CDR3 reads CASSATPDNLNQPQHF. CDR3 DNA sequence: TGTGCCAGCAGCGCCACCCCGGACAATCTCAATCAGCCCCAGCATTTT.

This clone is a singleton in its sample. The chain uses TRBV30 and TRBJ2-2; 7 bases match TRBD2. The germline gives CDR1 GTSNPN, CDR2 SVGIG (reference sequence). The CDR3 extends over 17 amino acids. With V trimmed by 0 bases and J by 0 bases, 7 bases remained unmatched. The CDR3 DNA reads TGTGCCTGGAGTGTAGAGCGGGGACGAGCGAACACCGGGGAGCTGTTTTTT. Protein sequence: CAWSVERGRANTGELFF.

The chain uses TRBV4-1 and TRBJ2-3; 7 positions match TRBD2. Germline CDR1 MGHRA, CDR2 YSYEKL. The CDR3 runs 15 residues. The V and J ends lost 0 bases and 4 bases, in that order; junction bases with no gene match: 4. CDR3 bases: TGCGCCAGCAGCCAAGATACGACTAGCCCAGATACGCAGTATTTT. This encodes CASSQDTTSPDTQYF.

This chain links TRBV9 with TRBJ1-3, with 7 positions matching TRBD1. The CDR3 length is 15 residues. Germline CDR1 reads SGDLS; CDR2 reads YYNGEE. The junction had 7 bases not matched to a gene; V was cut back by 3 bases and J by 4 bases. The CDR3 loop is CASSGDRVSGNTIYF. The CDR3 region has the DNA TGTGCCAGCAGCGGAGACAGGGTTTCCGGAAACACCATATATTTT.

The CDR3 loop reads CASSLVQGSSYEQYF. The CDR3 DNA follows: TGTGCCAGCAGCTTGGTCCAGGGGAGCTCCTACGAGCAGTACTTC. This chain connects TRBV5-6 to TRBJ2-7; a weak D match, TRBD1 (6 bases). The CDR3 loop spans 15 amino acids. CDR1 is SGHDT and CDR2 is YYEEEE in the germline V gene. V gave up 0 bases and J gave up 0 bases, with 10 bases separating them.

CDR3 in amino acids: CASRDSDTGELFF. Written as DNA, the CDR3 is TGTGCCAGCCGGGACAGTGACACCGGGGAGCTGTTTTTT. The chain recombines TRBV27 with TRBJ2-2; 7 bases line up with TRBD1. Germline CDR1 reads MNHEY; CDR2 reads SMNVEV (reference sequence). The CDR3 consists of 13 residues. V trimming: 8 bases; J trimming: 3 bases; junction bases outside the gene matches: 3.

The rearrangement links TRBV2 to TRBJ1-1, with TRBD1 as a possible D gene (5 bases). The V end was cut by 6 bases, the J end by 1 base, with 12 bases between. The CDR3 is 14 amino acids. CDR1 SNHLY and CDR2 FYNNEI come from the germline V gene. CDR3 nucleotide sequence: TGTGCCAGCAGGGGGGGATATAGGAACACTGAAGCTTTCTTT. It translates to CASRGGYRNTEAFF. Full variable domain (rest looked up from reference TRBV2 and TRBJ1-1): EPEVTQTPSHQVTQMGQEVILRCVPISNHLYFYWYRQILGQKVEFLVSFYNNEISEKSEIFDDQFSVERPDGSNFTLKIRSTKLEDSAMYFCASRGGYRNTEAFFGQGTRLTVV.

CDR3 DNA sequence: TGTGCCAGCAGCTTGGTCTACACAGGGGAGGTAACCTACGAGCAGTACTTC. Protein sequence: CASSLVYTGEVTYEQYF. The chain employs TRBV5-6 and TRBJ2-7, with a tentative D call TRBD1 (7 bases). The V end was cut by 0 bases, the J end by 2 bases, with 18 bases between. CDR1 is SGHDT and CDR2 is YYEEEE in the germline V gene. The CDR3 has 17 residues.

The rearrangement links TRBV19 to TRBJ1-1, with D possibly TRBD1 on 5 matching bases. The CDR3 loop spans 16 amino acids. Germline CDR1 and CDR2: LNHDA and SQIVND (reference sequence). V lost 3 bases to trimming and J lost 0 bases, with 14 bases between them. CDR3 region: CASSMYPTVMNTEAFF. CDR3 sequence (DNA): TGTGCCAGTAGTATGTACCCGACAGTCATGAACACTGAAGCTTTCTTT.

V gene TRBV2 combines with J gene TRBJ1-1; 10 nucleotides agree with TRBD1. Germline V gene data show CDR1 as SNHLY and CDR2 as FYNNEI. The CDR3 is 14 residues long. After removal of 5 bases from V and 7 bases from J, the junction contained 7 bases not matched to a gene. CDR3 sequence: CASSSLDRGGEAFF. CDR3 sequence (DNA): TGTGCCAGCAGTTCGTTGGACAGGGGGGGTGAAGCTTTCTTT.

The V and J genes are TRBV7-9 and TRBJ1-2; 7 nucleotides match TRBD1. The CDR3 runs to 13 residues. The germline V gene has CDR1 SEHNR and CDR2 FQNEAQ (reference sequence). V dropped 5 bases and J dropped 4; count of bases not matched to a gene: 4. In nucleotides, the CDR3 is TGTGCCAGCAGCCGCCGGGACAGCTATGGCTACACCTTC. It specifies CASSRRDSYGYTF. Filled out from reference TRBV7-9 and TRBJ1-2, the complete variable domain reads DTGVSQNPRHKITKRGQNVTFRCDPISEHNRLYWYRQTLGQGPEFLTYFQNEAQLEKSRLLSDRFSAERPKGSFSTLEIQRTEQGDSAMYLCASSRRDSYGYTFGSGTRLTVV.

The chain joins TRBV7-6 to TRBJ1-4; 7 nucleotides match TRBD1. The CDR3 length is 14 residues. CDR1 SGHVS and CDR2 FNYEAQ come from the germline V gene. V shed 5 bases and J 5 bases; nucleotides not matched to a gene: 5. CDR3 sequence reads: CASSGPGQNEKLFF. The CDR3 region has the DNA TGTGCCAGCAGCGGTCCGGGACAGAATGAAAAACTGTTTTTT. Combining the CDR3 with reference TRBV7-6 and TRBJ1-4 gives the whole variable domain GAGVSQSPRYKVTKRGQDVALRCDPISGHVSLYWYRQALGQGPEFLTYFNYEAQQDKSGLPNDRFSAERPEGSISTLTIQRTEQRDSAMYRCASSGPGQNEKLFFGSGTQLSVL.